The 8 T cell receptor beta chains given below trace back to one sample, sequenced in a study of T cell repertoires in cytomegalovirus infection. TCRdb reprocessed the reads via MiXCR and lists one record per CDR3 protein. The repertoire holds about 450,000 distinct CDR3 sequences, with roughly a third as singletons. The source material was PBMCs. These receptors originate from a human donor in good health (CMV status not recorded). Some clones in this sample may be carry-over from other donors' samples.

This clonotype has more than one count but fewer than ten. The gene calls are TRBV11-2 and TRBJ2-1; TRBD1 might be the D (5 bases). Per the germline V gene, CDR1 is SGHAT and CDR2 is FQNNGV. The germline V and J ends were trimmed by 5 bases and 7 bases, with 18 bases remaining between them. This CDR3 is built from 15 residues. The CDR3 DNA follows: TGTGCCAGCAGCCCGAACAGGACACCCGTAAATGAGCAGTTCTTC. It translates to CASSPNRTPVNEQFF.

The CDR3 sequence: CASSQSTGELFF. The CDR3 nucleotides are TGTGCCAGCAGTCAGAGCACCGGGGAGCTGTTTTTT. The rearrangement uses TRBV6-8 and TRBJ2-2; no reliable D call. The V gene's germline CDR1 is MNHGY and CDR2 SAAAGT. With 5 bases removed from V and 4 bases from J, the gap between germline ends came to 5 bases. This CDR3 region has 12 residues.

Of note for this clonotype: A read error may be the cause here, since a much bigger clone is one base away. The chain employs TRBV7-6 and TRBJ2-2, with 9 bases lining up with TRBD2. Germline CDR1 reads SGHVS; CDR2 reads FNYEAQ. The CDR3 has 19 residues. The CDR3 here is CASSLGGLAGSGDTGEMFF. The CDR3 region has the DNA TGTGCCAGCAGCTTAGGCGGGCTAGCGGGGAGCGGGGACACCGGGGAGATGTTTTTT. The full variable domain, rest sourced from reference TRBV7-6 and TRBJ2-2, is GAGVSQSPRYKVTKRGQDVALRCDPISGHVSLYWYRQALGQGPEFLTYFNYEAQQDKSGLPNDRFSAERPEGSISTLTIQRTEQRDSAMYRCASSLGGLAGSGDTGEMFFGEGSRLTVL.

The chain has TRBV4-3 and TRBJ2-7; tentative D call: TRBD2 (6 bases). Germline CDR1 and CDR2: LGHNA and YSLEER. This CDR3 has 14 amino acids. Deletions cut 4 bases from V and 5 bases from J, with 15 bases between. The CDR3 protein is CASSRTGRTDEQYF. The CDR3 DNA is TGCGCCAGCAGCCGTACCGGGAGAACGGACGAGCAGTACTTC.

This clonotype was observed a few times. The V gene is TRBV11-2, the J gene TRBJ1-3, with TRBD1 matching over 8 bases. Germline CDR1 reads SGHAT; CDR2 reads FQNNGV. The CDR3 runs 14 residues. V was clipped by 4 bases and J by 4 bases; unmatched bases: 3. DNA of the CDR3: TGTGCCAGCAGCTACACAGGGGGAGGAAACACCATATATTTT. The encoded protein is CASSYTGGGNTIYF. The whole variable domain, filled in from reference TRBV11-2 and TRBJ1-3, reads EAGVAQSPRYKIIEKRQSVAFWCNPISGHATLYWYQQILGQGPKLLIQFQNNGVVDDSQLPKDRFSAERLKGVDSTLKIQPAKLEDSAVYLCASSYTGGGNTIYFGEGSWLTVV.

This clonotype occurred a few times. The V and J genes are TRBV7-2 and TRBJ2-5, with TRBD2 matching over 12 bases. The CDR3 contains 16 residues. J lost 5 bases, V lost 6 bases, and 10 bases had no gene match. Germline V gene lookup returns CDR1 SGHTA and CDR2 FQGNSA. CDR3 sequence reads: CASSPLAGGPRETQYF. The CDR3 DNA reads TGTGCCAGCAGTCCTCTAGCGGGGGGGCCCAGGGAGACCCAGTACTTC.

The chain links TRBV19 to TRBJ1-1; D is unresolved. The CDR3 runs to 14 residues. The V gene lost 10 bases and the J gene lost 0 bases, with 15 bases spanning the gap. From germline, CDR1 is LNHDA and CDR2 SQIVND (reference sequence). Written as DNA, the CDR3 is TGTGCCACCTCCTGGTCCGGTTTGAACACTGAAGCTTTCTTT. Translation gives CATSWSGLNTEAFF.

The chain recombines TRBV7-2 with TRBJ1-2; no clear D gene. The CDR3 spans 14 residues. The germline gives CDR1 SGHTA, CDR2 FQGNSA. Trimming took 0 bases from V and 8 from J, leaving 13 bases between them. The CDR3, as DNA: TGTGCCAGCAGCTTAGCCACAGCCGCGGGAGGCTACACCTTC. Its protein is CASSLATAAGGYTF.